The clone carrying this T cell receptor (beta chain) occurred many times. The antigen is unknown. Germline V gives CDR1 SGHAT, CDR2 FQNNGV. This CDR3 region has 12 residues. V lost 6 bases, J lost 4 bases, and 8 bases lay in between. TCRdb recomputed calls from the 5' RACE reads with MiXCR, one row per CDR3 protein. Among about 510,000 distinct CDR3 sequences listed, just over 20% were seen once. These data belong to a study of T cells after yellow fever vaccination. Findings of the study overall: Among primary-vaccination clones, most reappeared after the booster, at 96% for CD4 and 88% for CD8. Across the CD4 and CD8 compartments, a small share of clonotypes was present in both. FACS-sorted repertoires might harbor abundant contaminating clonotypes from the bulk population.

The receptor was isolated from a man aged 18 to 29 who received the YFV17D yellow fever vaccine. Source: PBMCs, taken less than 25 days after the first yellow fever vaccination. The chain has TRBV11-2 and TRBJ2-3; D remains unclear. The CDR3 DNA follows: TGTGCCAGCAGTCCCCAGGCAGATACGCAGTATTTT. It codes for CASSPQADTQYF.